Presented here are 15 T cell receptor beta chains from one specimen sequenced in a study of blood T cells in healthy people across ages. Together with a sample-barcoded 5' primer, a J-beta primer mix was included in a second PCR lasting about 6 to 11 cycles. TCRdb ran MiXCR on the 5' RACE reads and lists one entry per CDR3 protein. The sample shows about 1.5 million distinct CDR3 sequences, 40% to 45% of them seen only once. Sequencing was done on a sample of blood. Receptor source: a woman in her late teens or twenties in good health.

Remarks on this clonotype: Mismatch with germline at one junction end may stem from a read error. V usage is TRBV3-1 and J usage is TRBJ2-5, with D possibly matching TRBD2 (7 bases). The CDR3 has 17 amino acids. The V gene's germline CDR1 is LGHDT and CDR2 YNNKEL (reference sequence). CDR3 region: CASSTRQRGGSEEIQYF. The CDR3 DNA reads TGTGCCAGCAGCACACGACAGAGGGGGGGCTCGGAAGAGATCCAGTACTTC.

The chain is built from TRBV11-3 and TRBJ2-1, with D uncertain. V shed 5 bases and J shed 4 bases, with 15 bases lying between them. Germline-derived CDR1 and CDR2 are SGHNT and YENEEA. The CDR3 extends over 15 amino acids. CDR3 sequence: CASSQASERYNEQFF. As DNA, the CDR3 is TGTGCCAGCAGCCAGGCCAGTGAGAGGTACAATGAGCAGTTCTTC.

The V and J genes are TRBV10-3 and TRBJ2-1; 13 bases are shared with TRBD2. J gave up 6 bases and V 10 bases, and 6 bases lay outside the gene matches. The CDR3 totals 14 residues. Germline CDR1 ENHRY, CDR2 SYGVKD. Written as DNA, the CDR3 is TGTGCCACCGGGACTAGCGGGGCGGGCAATGAGCAGTTCTTC. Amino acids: CATGTSGAGNEQFF.

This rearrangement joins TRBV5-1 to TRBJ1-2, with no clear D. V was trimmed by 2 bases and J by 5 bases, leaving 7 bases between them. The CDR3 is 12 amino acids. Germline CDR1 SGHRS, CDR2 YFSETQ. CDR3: CASSFGEYGYTF. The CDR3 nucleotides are TGCGCCAGCAGCTTTGGGGAGTATGGCTACACCTTC.

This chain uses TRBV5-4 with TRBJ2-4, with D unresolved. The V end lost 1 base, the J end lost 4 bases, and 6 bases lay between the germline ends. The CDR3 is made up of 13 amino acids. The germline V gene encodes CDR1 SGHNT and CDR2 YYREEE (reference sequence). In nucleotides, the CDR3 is TGTGCCAGCAGCTTGATTGGGAAAAACATTCAGTACTTC. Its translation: CASSLIGKNIQYF.

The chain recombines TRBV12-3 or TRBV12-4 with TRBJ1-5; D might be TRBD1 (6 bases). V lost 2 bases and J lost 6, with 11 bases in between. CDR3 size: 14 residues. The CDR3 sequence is CASSLTGGAQPQHF. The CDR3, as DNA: TGTGCCAGCAGTTTAACGGGGGGGGCTCAGCCCCAGCATTTT.

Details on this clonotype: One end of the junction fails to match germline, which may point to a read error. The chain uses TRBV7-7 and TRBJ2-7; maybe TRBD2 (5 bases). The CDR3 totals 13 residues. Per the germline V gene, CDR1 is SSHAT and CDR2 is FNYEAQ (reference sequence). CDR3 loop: CASSIGLNYEQYF. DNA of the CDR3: TGTGCTAGCAGCATTGGACTGAACTACGAGCAGTACTTC.

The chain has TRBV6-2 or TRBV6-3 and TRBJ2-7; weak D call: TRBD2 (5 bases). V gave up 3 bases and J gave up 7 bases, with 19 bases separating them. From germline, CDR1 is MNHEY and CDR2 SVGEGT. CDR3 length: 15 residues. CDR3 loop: CASSYLRATYNEQYF. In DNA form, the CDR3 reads TGTGCCAGCAGTTATTTGCGGGCCACCTACAATGAGCAGTACTTC.

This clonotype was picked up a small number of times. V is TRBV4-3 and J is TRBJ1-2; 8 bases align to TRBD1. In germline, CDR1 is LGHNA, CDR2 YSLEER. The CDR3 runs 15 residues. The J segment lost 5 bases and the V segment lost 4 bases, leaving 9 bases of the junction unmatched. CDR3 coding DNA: TGCGCCAGCAGCCTCTCCGGGACAGGTTATTATGGCTACACCTTC. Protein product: CASSLSGTGYYGYTF.

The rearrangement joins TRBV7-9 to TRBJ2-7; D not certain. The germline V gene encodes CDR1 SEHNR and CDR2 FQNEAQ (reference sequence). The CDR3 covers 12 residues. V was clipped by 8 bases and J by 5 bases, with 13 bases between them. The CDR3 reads CASGPQVDEQYF. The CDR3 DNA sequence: TGTGCCAGCGGCCCACAAGTTGACGAGCAGTACTTC. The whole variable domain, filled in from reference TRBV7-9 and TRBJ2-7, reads DTGVSQNPRHKITKRGQNVTFRCDPISEHNRLYWYRQTLGQGPEFLTYFQNEAQLEKSRLLSDRFSAERPKGSFSTLEIQRTEQGDSAMYLCASGPQVDEQYFGPGTRLTVT.

The CDR3 DNA reads as TGTGCCTGGAGTCCACCACCCGGTACTGAAGCTTTCTTT. Translating it yields CAWSPPPGTEAFF. The chain joins TRBV30 to TRBJ1-1; D remains unclear. Germline V gives CDR1 GTSNPN, CDR2 SVGIG (reference sequence). Trimming took 2 bases from V and 5 from J, leaving 12 bases between them. The CDR3 runs 13 residues.

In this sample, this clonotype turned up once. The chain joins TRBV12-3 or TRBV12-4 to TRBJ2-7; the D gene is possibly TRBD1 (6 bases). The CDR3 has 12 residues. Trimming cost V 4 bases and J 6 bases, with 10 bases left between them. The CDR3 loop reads CASSSRTAEQYF. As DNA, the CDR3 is TGTGCCAGCAGTTCTCGGACAGCCGAGCAGTACTTC.

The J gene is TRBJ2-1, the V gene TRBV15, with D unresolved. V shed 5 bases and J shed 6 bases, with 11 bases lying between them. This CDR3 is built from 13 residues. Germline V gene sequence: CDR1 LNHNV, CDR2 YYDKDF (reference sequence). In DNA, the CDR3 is TGTGCCACCAGCGGTAACCGAGGCAATGAGCAGTTCTTC. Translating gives CATSGNRGNEQFF.

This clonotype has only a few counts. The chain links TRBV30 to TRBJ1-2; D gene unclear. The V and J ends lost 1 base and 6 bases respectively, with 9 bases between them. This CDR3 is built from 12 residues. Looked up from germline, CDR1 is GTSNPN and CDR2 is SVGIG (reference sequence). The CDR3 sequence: CAWSGAGDGYTF. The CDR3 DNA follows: TGTGCCTGGAGTGGGGCCGGAGATGGCTACACCTTC.

This CDR3 is CSASWVGGTQYF. The CDR3 nucleotides read TGCAGTGCTAGTTGGGTGGGGGGGACCCAGTACTTC. This chain joins TRBV20-1 and TRBJ2-5; TRBD2 is a possible D gene (6 bases). V was cut by 3 bases and J by 7 bases, with 12 bases left in between. Germline V gene data show CDR1 as DFQATT and CDR2 as SNEGSKA (reference sequence). This CDR3 has 12 amino acids.